This T cell receptor beta chain came from a study of cytomegalovirus exposure and HLA in healthy donors. Broader study findings: In an earlier analysis, in 587 donors, most V segments appeared productive either ~87% or ~30% of the time.

Researchers ran the PCR with 60 Vbeta and 13 Jbeta primers. Assay used: immunoSEQ multiplex PCR; TCRdb lists only in-frame clones, some missing. The table records 120,000 to 150,000 clones, approximately 80% of them present only once. For this clone: Its matching antigen is unknown.

CDR1 and CDR2 (germline): SNHLY, FYNNEI. The length of the CDR3 is 16 residues. V lost 7 bases, J lost 3 bases, and 20 bases lay in between. The sequence was obtained from a man in his thirties or forties in good health and CMV-seropositive. The material sequenced was PBMCs. The rearrangement links TRBV2 to TRBJ2-3, with D perhaps matching TRBD2 (6 bases). The DNA of the CDR3 is TGTGCCAGCACCCAGGAGGGCCAGCGACGAACAGATACGCAGTATTTT. It encodes CASTQEGQRRTDTQYF.